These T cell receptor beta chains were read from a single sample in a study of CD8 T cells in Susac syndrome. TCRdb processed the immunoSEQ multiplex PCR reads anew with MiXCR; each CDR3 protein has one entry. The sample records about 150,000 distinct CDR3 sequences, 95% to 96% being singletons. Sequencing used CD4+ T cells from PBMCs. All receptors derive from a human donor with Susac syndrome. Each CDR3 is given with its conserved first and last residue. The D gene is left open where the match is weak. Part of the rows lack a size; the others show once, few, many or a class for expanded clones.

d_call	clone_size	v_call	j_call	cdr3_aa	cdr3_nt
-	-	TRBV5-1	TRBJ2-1	CASSSQGTHGNEQFF	TGCGCCAGCAGCTCTCAGGGAACACATGGGAATGAGCAGTTCTTC
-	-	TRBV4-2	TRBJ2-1	CASSQEGTNEQFF	TGTGCCAGCAGCCAAGAGGGAACGAATGAGCAGTTCTTC
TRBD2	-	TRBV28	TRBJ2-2	CASSLWGLAGGPGELFF	TGTGCCAGCAGTTTATGGGGGCTAGCGGGAGGGCCCGGGGAGCTGTTTTTT
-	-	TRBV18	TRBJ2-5	CASSPQSTSQETQYF	TGTGCCAGCTCACCACAGAGCACCAGCCAAGAGACCCAGTACTTC
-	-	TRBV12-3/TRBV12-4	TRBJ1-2	CASSLVNLDGYTF	TGTGCCAGCAGTTTAGTGAACCTCGATGGCTACACCTTC
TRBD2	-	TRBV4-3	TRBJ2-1	CASSRQRGSSYNEQFF	TGCGCCAGCAGCCGGCAGCGGGGTAGCTCCTACAATGAGCAGTTCTTC
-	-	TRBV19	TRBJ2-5	CASSTSRGGTQYF	TGTGCCAGTAGTACCTCCAGGGGAGGCACCCAGTACTTC
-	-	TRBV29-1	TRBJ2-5	CSVKSRVVETQYF	TGCAGCGTTAAGAGCAGGGTGGTAGAGACCCAGTACTTC
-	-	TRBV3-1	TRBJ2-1	CASSQDIASTYNEQFF	TGTGCCAGCAGCCAAGATATCGCTAGTACCTACAATGAGCAGTTCTTC
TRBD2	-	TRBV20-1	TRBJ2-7	CSANIAGVTHEQYF	TGCAGTGCGAATATAGCGGGAGTAACCCACGAGCAGTACTTC
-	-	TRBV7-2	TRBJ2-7	CASSLAVRPEQYF	TGTGCCAGCAGCTTAGCGGTCAGGCCCGAGCAGTACTTC
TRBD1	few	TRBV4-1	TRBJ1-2	CASSQQGQGNYGYTF	TGCGCCAGCAGCCAACAGGGACAGGGGAACTATGGCTACACCTTC
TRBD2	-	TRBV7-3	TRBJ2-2	CASSVLAGASTGELFF	TGTGCCAGCAGCGTTCTAGCGGGAGCGAGCACCGGGGAGCTGTTTTTT
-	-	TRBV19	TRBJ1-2	CASSILDTSGYGYTF	TGTGCCAGTAGTATCCTTGATACCTCGGGCTATGGCTACACCTTC
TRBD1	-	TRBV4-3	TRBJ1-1	CASSQPGTGRTEAFF	TGCGCCAGCAGCCAGCCCGGGACAGGGAGAACTGAAGCTTTCTTT
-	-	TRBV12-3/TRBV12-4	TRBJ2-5	CASSDSGREETQYF	TGTGCCAGCAGTGACTCGGGACGGGAAGAGACCCAGTACTTC
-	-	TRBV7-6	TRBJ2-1	CASSPGTGLVEQFF	TGTGCCAGCAGCCCAGGAACAGGGCTAGTCGAGCAGTTCTTC
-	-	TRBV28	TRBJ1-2	CAVVVGPYGYTF	TGTGCAGTAGTGGTGGGGCCTTATGGCTACACCTTC
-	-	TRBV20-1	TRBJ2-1	CSASFYNEQFF	TGCAGTGCTAGCTTCTACAATGAGCAGTTCTTC
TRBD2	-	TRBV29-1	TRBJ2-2	CSVGLAGYGELFF	TGCAGCGTTGGGCTAGCGGGCTACGGGGAGCTGTTTTTT
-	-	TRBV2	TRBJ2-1	CASKLISEQFF	TGTGCCAGCAAGCTGATCAGTGAGCAGTTCTTC
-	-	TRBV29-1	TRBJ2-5	CSVAYLRGETQYF	TGCAGCGTGGCGTATCTGCGGGGAGAGACCCAGTACTTC
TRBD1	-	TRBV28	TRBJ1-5	CASIDRGGNQPQHF	TGTGCCAGCATTGACAGGGGGGGCAATCAGCCCCAGCATTTT
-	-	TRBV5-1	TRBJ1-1	CASSVSIRNTEAFF	TGCGCCAGCAGCGTCTCGATTAGGAACACTGAAGCTTTCTTT
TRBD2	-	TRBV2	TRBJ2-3	CASRTSGVDTQYF	TGTGCCAGCCGGACTAGCGGGGTGGATACGCAGTATTTT
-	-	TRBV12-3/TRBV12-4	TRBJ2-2	CASILGTTNTGELFF	TGTGCCAGCATCCTGGGGACAACGAACACCGGGGAGCTGTTTTTT
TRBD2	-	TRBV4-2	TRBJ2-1	CASSQNAGTSLYNEQFF	TGTGCCAGCAGCCAAAATGCCGGGACTAGCTTGTACAATGAGCAGTTCTTC
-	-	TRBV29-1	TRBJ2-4	CSVVVRGAGKNIQYF	TGCAGCGTTGTGGTCCGGGGGGCTGGCAAAAACATTCAGTACTTC
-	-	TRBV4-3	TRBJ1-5	CASSLRRAEGQPQHF	TGCGCCAGCAGCCTCAGGCGGGCGGAAGGTCAGCCCCAGCATTTT
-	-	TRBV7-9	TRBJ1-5	CASSLVVGQPQHF	TGTGCCAGCAGCTTAGTAGTCGGTCAGCCCCAGCATTTT
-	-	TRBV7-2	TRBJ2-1	CASSPMGRVGYNEQFF	TGTGCCAGCAGCCCCATGGGGCGGGTAGGCTACAATGAGCAGTTCTTC
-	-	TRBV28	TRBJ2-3	CASSYGQQNTQYF	TGTGCCAGCAGTTATGGCCAACAGAATACGCAGTATTTT
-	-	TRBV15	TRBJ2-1	CATSRDYVEQFF	TGTGCCACCAGCAGAGATTACGTAGAGCAGTTCTTC
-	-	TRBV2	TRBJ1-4	CASSGPGTREKLFF	TGTGCCAGCAGTGGTCCAGGGACCCGTGAAAAACTGTTTTTT
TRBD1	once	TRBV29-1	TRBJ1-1	CSVVLFAGGTKNTEAFF	TGCAGCGTTGTATTATTTGCAGGGGGCACCAAGAACACTGAAGCTTTCTTT